Each of the 11 T cell receptor beta chains below was sequenced from the same sample in a study of cytomegalovirus exposure and HLA in healthy donors. Clones were sequenced by immunoSEQ multiplex PCR, and TCRdb holds only the in-frame ones, with some missing. This repertoire shows more than 80,000 clones, around 96% found once; its top ten account for 1.3%. The sequenced sample was PBMCs. The receptors come from a woman aged 18-29 years in good health and CMV-seronegative.

The chain uses TRBV7-6 and TRBJ2-5; D uncertain. The length of the CDR3 is 13 residues. Per the germline V gene, CDR1 is SGHVS and CDR2 is FNYEAQ. Trimming pared 2 bases from V and 5 bases from J, leaving 9 bases between. The CDR3 is CASSLFLGETQYF. CDR3 nucleotides: TGTGCCAGCAGCTTATTCCTCGGGGAGACCCAGTACTTC.

The chain combines TRBV19 with TRBJ2-7; 9 bases agree with TRBD1. This CDR3 is built from 17 residues. V shed 3 bases and J 6 bases; nucleotides not matched to a gene: 15. Germline V CDR1 and CDR2: LNHDA, SQIVND (reference sequence). CDR3 in amino acids: CASSMSRDRALRGEQYF. The CDR3 nucleotides are TGTGCCAGTAGTATGAGCCGGGACAGGGCCCTTAGGGGCGAGCAGTACTTC.

The rearrangement uses TRBV5-1 and TRBJ2-3, with D possibly being TRBD2 (6 bases). Germline V CDR1 and CDR2: SGHRS, YFSETQ. The CDR3 totals 18 residues. Trimming removed 0 bases from V and 6 bases from J, with 23 bases in between. The CDR3, as DNA: TGCGCCAGCAGCTTGGATTGGCTAGTTGGGACTCTGGGGGATACGCAGTATTTT. Translation gives CASSLDWLVGTLGDTQYF.

The chain couples TRBV28 to TRBJ2-1, with D maybe TRBD2 (6 bases). Trimming took off 1 base at V and 6 bases at J, with 19 bases between the two ends. There are 17 residues in the CDR3. Germline CDR1 reads MDHEN; CDR2 reads SYDVKM. The CDR3 is CASSLLVSGALFNEQFF. In nucleotides, the CDR3 is TGTGCCAGCAGTTTATTAGTTAGCGGAGCCCTTTTCAATGAGCAGTTCTTC.

The rearrangement links TRBV19 to TRBJ2-7, with TRBD2 matching over 9 bases. This CDR3 is built from 17 residues. V lost 3 bases, J lost 2 bases, and 11 bases stayed unmatched. Germline CDR1 is LNHDA and CDR2 is SQIVND (reference sequence). The CDR3 DNA follows: TGTGCCAGTAGTATGCGGGGGGGTTTAAGCAGCCCCTACGAGCAGTACTTC. This codes for CASSMRGGLSSPYEQYF.

The chain joins TRBV5-1 to TRBJ1-2, with D maybe TRBD1 (5 bases). V lost 0 bases, J lost 4 bases, and 10 bases lay in between. The CDR3 runs to 14 residues. Germline V gene lookup returns CDR1 SGHRS and CDR2 YFSETQ. The CDR3 DNA reads as TGCGCCAGCAGCTTGGGCACTGACAGCTATGGCTACACCTTC. Protein product: CASSLGTDSYGYTF.

The rearrangement joins TRBV5-1 to TRBJ2-1; 10 nucleotides agree with TRBD2. Trimming cost V 0 bases and J 7 bases; bases outside gene matches: 7. Germline V gives CDR1 SGHRS, CDR2 YFSETQ. The CDR3 spans 16 residues. The chain's CDR3 is CASSLATSGIRNEQFF. DNA of the CDR3: TGCGCCAGCAGCTTGGCCACTAGCGGGATTCGGAATGAGCAGTTCTTC. Variable domain in full (rest from reference TRBV5-1 and TRBJ2-1): KAGVTQTPRYLIKTRGQQVTLSCSPISGHRSVSWYQQTPGQGLQFLFEYFSETQRNKGNFPGRFSGRQFSNSRSEMNVSTLELGDSALYLCASSLATSGIRNEQFFGPGTRLTVL.

The V call is TRBV2, the J call TRBJ1-6; a weak D match, TRBD1 (6 bases). This CDR3 has 15 residues. V was clipped by 9 bases and J by 2 bases, with 14 bases between them. CDR1 is SNHLY, CDR2 FYNNEI, per germline. The CDR3 here is CASRDTFPYNSPLHF. The DNA for the CDR3 is TGTGCCAGTCGGGACACTTTTCCCTATAATTCACCCCTCCACTTT.

This clone was recorded only once. The chain recombines TRBV6-1 with TRBJ1-5; 9 nucleotides agree with TRBD1. Losses at the gene ends were 5 bases for V and 7 bases for J; bases not matched to a gene: 9. Germline V gene lookup returns CDR1 MNHNS and CDR2 SASEGT. The CDR3 is made up of 15 amino acids. The DNA for the CDR3 is TGTGCCAGCAGTACTGGACAGGGGCGAGGCCAGCCCCAGCATTTT. Translation: CASSTGQGRGQPQHF.

The CDR3 protein is CASSYLAVGGFEQFF. The CDR3 DNA reads TGTGCCAGCAGTTATCTCGCAGTCGGCGGATTTGAGCAGTTCTTC. The chain employs TRBV6-5 and TRBJ2-1; no firm D call. Germline assignment: CDR1 MNHEY and CDR2 SVGAGI. Trimming removed 3 bases at V and 9 bases at J, with 18 bases between. This CDR3 contains 15 residues.

V is TRBV9 and J is TRBJ2-4; 9 bases fit TRBD2. Trimming cost V 0 bases and J 15 bases; bases outside gene matches: 7. There are 13 residues in the CDR3. CDR1 is SGDLS and CDR2 is YYNGEE in the germline V gene. The CDR3 sequence: CASSVEGAGGRYF. The CDR3 DNA is TGTGCCAGCAGCGTAGAGGGAGCGGGGGGAAGGTACTTC.